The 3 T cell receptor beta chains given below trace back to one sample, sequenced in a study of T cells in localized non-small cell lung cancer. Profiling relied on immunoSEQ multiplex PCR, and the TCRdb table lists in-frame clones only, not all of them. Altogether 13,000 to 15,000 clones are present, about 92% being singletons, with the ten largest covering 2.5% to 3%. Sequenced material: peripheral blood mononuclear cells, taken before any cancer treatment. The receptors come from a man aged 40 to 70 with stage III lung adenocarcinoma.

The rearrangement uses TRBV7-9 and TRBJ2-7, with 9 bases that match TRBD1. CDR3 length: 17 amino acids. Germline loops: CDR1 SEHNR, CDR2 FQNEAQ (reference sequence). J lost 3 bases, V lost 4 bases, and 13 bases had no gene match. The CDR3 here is CASSSERDREGDYEQYF. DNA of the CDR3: TGTGCCAGCAGCTCGGAACGGGACAGGGAAGGGGACTACGAGCAGTACTTC.

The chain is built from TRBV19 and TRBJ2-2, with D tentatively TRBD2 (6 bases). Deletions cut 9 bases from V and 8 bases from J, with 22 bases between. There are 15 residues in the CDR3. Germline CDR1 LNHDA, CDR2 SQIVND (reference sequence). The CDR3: CASLEGPSYLGELFF. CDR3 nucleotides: TGTGCCAGCCTGGAGGGGCCCTCCTACCTTGGGGAGCTGTTTTTT. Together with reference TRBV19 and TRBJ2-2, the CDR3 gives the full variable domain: DGGITQSPKYLFRKEGQNVTLSCEQNLNHDAMYWYRQDPGQGLRLIYYSQIVNDFQKGDIAEGYSVSREKKESFPLTVTSAQKNPTAFYLCASLEGPSYLGELFFGEGSRLTVL.

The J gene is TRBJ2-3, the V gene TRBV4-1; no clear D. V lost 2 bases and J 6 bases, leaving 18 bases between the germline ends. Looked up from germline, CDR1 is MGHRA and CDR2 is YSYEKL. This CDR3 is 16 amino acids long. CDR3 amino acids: CASSQSQLVGSDTQYF. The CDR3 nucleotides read TGCGCCAGCAGCCAATCCCAACTTGTGGGGTCGGATACGCAGTATTTT.